This T cell receptor beta chain was sequenced for a study of blood T cell repertoires in COVID-19 (TCRdb year 2020). At the level of the whole study: The collaborator samples originated in the United States, Italy and Spain and spanned the acute and convalescent phases of COVID-19. The repertoires were released in a freely available public database intended as a resource for research on the immune response to SARS-CoV-2. The prospective study material was composed of cDNA or gDNA derived from T cells, B-cell-depleted T cells, or PBMCs. Subjects who had been exposed to COVID-19, were actively infected with it, or had recovered from it provided the deeply sampled blood TCRbeta repertoires that made up the dataset. HLA class I and class II types, where available, came from metadata supplied by the sample provider rather than from assay-based typing. The samples were drawn from two sources: the first 160 participants of the ongoing ImmuneRACE study, and 1,000 to 1,500 subjects contributed by 6 global collaborators. The sample metadata nearly always contained a de-identified subject ID, COVID-19 status, age in years and sex. Overall study outcomes, separate from this receptor: The quantity of clinical and demographic metadata differed by source and by participant and was supplied without curation.

Reading from cysteine to phenylalanine, the CDR3 counts 16 amino acids. The entry retains the CDR3 DNA only, 48 bases that are in frame from base 1. From a lookup of the germline V gene, CDR1 and CDR2 are MGHRA and YSYEKL. Trimming leaves V shorter by 1 base and J shorter by 1 base, with the junction holding 7 bases beyond the gene matches. The immunoSEQ Assay, a bias-controlled multiplex PCR, was used to amplify TCRbeta CDR3 regions from genomic DNA. The study's processing was this. The number of nucleated cells in each sample was estimated by amplification of reference gene primers within the assay. Sequence reads were collapsed and filtered to measure the absolute abundance of every unique TCRbeta CDR3 rearrangement. For each sample, productive Simpson clonality was calculated by taking the square root of Simpson's diversity index across productive rearrangements. The table comes from immuneACCESS by way of TCRdb, which keeps in-frame sequences with V and J called. Part of the clones is missing from these tables; in studies checked, under half for an unresolved V gene and the rest for unknown reasons. V and J calls plus clone size are reproduced from that table; the DNA served to infer D and trimming. This sample is represented by under 250,000 clones; less than 85% of them were singletons. Under 3% of the sample belongs to the ten largest clones.

Collaborating institutions collected whole blood in K2EDTA tubes following their own protocols. For TCRbeta analysis, collaborators shipped samples as frozen whole blood, isolated PBMCs, or DNA extracted from either of those sample types. This clone was seen just once. The specificity of this receptor is unknown. Base-call qualities are not available, and no considerably larger clone is one nucleotide away. The clonotype was recovered from a woman in her seventies with active or convalescent COVID-19. The sample taken for sequencing was peripheral blood. The chain is made from TRBV4-1 and TRBJ2-7; 7 central bases correspond to TRBD1. CDR3 region: CASSQVNSGGSYEQYF. At the DNA level, the sequence is TGCGCCAGCAGCCAAGTTAATTCAGGGGGTTCCTACGAGCAGTACTTC.